This T cell receptor (beta chain) was documented in a study of regulatory T cells in long-lasting Graves disease. Overall study results and limits: Persistent-disease Graves' patients showed less TCR diversity than new cases. Sample size was small, which may have lowered accuracy.

V was pared by 9 bases and J by 2 bases, with 6 bases of the junction left unmatched. Germline V lookup: CDR1 LNHDA, CDR2 SQIVND (reference sequence). This CDR3 comprises 14 residues. Described time point: persistent/refractory GD, antithyroid drugs over 5 years with positive TRAb. PBMC RNA served as the TCR library source. Graves' disease diagnosis relied on American Thyroid Association guidelines. Arm-PCR of CDR3 regions with iRepertoire HTBI primers generated TCR beta libraries. One entry per CDR3 protein, called by TCRdb with MiXCR from the multiplex PCR reads. The sample holds about 430,000 distinct CDR3 sequences, 21% seen once. Turning to this clonotype: Its antigen is still unknown.

This clonotype originated in a female donor with Graves disease. This sequence joins TRBV19 and TRBJ1-4; TRBD1 agrees at 7 bases. The source material was peripheral blood mononuclear cells (PBMCs), sampled when the disease was refractory, from a patient treated with antithyroid drugs. The CDR3 DNA reads as TGTGCCAGCGTTGCACAGGGGACTAATGAAAAACTGTTTTTT. This sequence encodes CASVAQGTNEKLFF.